This is a list of T cell receptor beta chains from one sample in a study of blood T cell repertoires in COVID-19. Produced via immunoSEQ multiplex PCR; TCRdb's table is partial and in-frame only. Counted here are over 200,000 clones, 89% occurring once; the ten biggest clones make up around 6.9%. Sequencing used peripheral blood. These TCRs come from a man between 60 and 75 years old who had recovered from COVID-19. CDR3s include the opening cysteine and the closing phenylalanine or tryptophan. A D gene is named only where the DNA matches it firmly. Only part of the rows carry a size: once, few, many, or a class if the clone is expanded.

d_call | j_call | cdr3_length | clone_size | v_call | cdr3_aa | cdr3_nt
TRBD1 | TRBJ1-5 | 12 | NA | TRBV3-1/TRBV3-2 | CASSQDDRVWHF | TGTGCCAGCAGCCAGGATGACAGGGTTTGGCATTTT
NA | TRBJ1-5 | 13 | NA | TRBV5-1 | CASRVGENQPQHF | TGCGCCAGCAGGGTAGGGGAAAATCAGCCCCAGCATTTT
TRBD1 | TRBJ2-1 | 15 | NA | TRBV11-3 | CASSRPGTGENEQFF | TGTGCCAGCAGCCGTCCCGGGACAGGGGAAAATGAGCAGTTCTTC
TRBD1 | TRBJ2-5 | 13 | NA | TRBV6-5 | CASSQPGGKTQYF | TGTGCCAGCAGCCAACCAGGGGGAAAGACCCAGTACTTC
NA | TRBJ2-1 | 14 | NA | TRBV7-9 | CASSLAVLGRGQFF | TGTGCCAGCAGCTTAGCAGTACTAGGTAGAGGACAGTTCTTC
NA | TRBJ2-1 | 14 | NA | TRBV7-2 | CASSLEAHYNEQFF | TGTGCCAGCAGCTTGGAGGCCCACTACAATGAGCAGTTCTTC
NA | TRBJ1-6 | 17 | NA | TRBV9 | CASSARGRGGYRSPLHF | TGTGCCAGCAGCGCCCGCGGGAGGGGGGGGTATCGGTCACCCCTCCACTTT
NA | TRBJ2-1 | 14 | NA | TRBV6-5 | CASSPGWSYNEQFF | TGTGCCAGCAGTCCGGGGTGGTCCTACAATGAGCAGTTCTTC
TRBD1 | TRBJ2-5 | 17 | NA | TRBV25-1 | CASSEWKQGTSWETQYF | TGTGCCAGCAGTGAATGGAAACAGGGGACAAGCTGGGAGACCCAGTACTTC
NA | TRBJ2-5 | 14 | NA | TRBV6-7 | CASSYGQGGETQYF | TGTGCCAGCAGTTACGGTCAGGGTGGAGAGACCCAGTACTTC
NA | TRBJ1-5 | 14 | once | TRBV7-2 | CASSPGSVNQPQHF | TGTGCCAGCAGCCCCGGGTCTGTTAATCAGCCCCAGCATTTT
TRBD1 | TRBJ1-6 | 15 | NA | TRBV3-1/TRBV3-2 | CASSPGDRWGSPLHF | TGTGCCAGCAGCCCTGGGGACAGGTGGGGTTCACCCCTCCACTTT
NA | TRBJ2-6 | 12 | NA | TRBV10-1 | CAERSGANVLTF | TGCGCCGAGCGCTCTGGGGCCAACGTCCTGACTTTC
TRBD2 | TRBJ2-5 | 15 | NA | TRBV29-1 | CSVGVGTSGKETQYF | TGCAGCGTTGGAGTAGGGACTAGCGGAAAAGAGACCCAGTACTTC
NA | TRBJ2-2 | 10 | NA | TRBV28 | CASGIGELFF | TGTGCCAGCGGCATCGGGGAGCTGTTTTTT
TRBD1 | TRBJ2-1 | 15 | NA | TRBV9 | CASSVEGQGRDEQFF | TGTGCCAGCAGCGTGGAGGGACAGGGCAGGGATGAGCAGTTCTTC
NA | TRBJ1-5 | 16 | NA | TRBV24-1 | CATSDSSGGGNQPQHF | TGTGCCACCAGTGATTCCTCCGGGGGAGGCAATCAGCCCCAGCATTTT
TRBD1 | TRBJ2-1 | 15 | NA | TRBV12-5 | CASGQRTTGNNEQFF | TGTGCTAGTGGTCAAAGAACGACAGGGAACAATGAGCAGTTCTTC
TRBD2 | TRBJ2-1 | 19 | NA | TRBV7-2 | CASSSRGLAGGSSYNEQFF | TGTGCCAGCAGCTCCAGGGGCCTAGCGGGAGGGAGCTCCTACAATGAGCAGTTCTTC
TRBD1 | TRBJ2-2 | 14 | NA | TRBV2 | CARSWTGNTGELFF | TGTGCCAGGTCCTGGACAGGGAACACCGGGGAGCTGTTTTTT
TRBD1 | TRBJ1-4 | 13 | once | TRBV19 | CASKPGGREKLFF | TGTGCCAGTAAGCCAGGGGGACGGGAAAAACTGTTTTTT
NA | TRBJ1-2 | 17 | NA | TRBV18 | CASSPPSGGVIGYGYTF | TGTGCCAGCTCACCACCCTCGGGGGGGGTTATTGGCTATGGCTACACCTTC
NA | TRBJ2-7 | 11 | few | TRBV6-5 | CASRGSGEQYF | TGTGCCAGTCGAGGGTCGGGCGAGCAGTACTTC
NA | TRBJ1-1 | 11 | once | TRBV19 | CASSSRTEAFF | TGTGCCAGTAGTTCCCGCACTGAAGCTTTCTTT
NA | TRBJ1-1 | 13 | NA | TRBV18 | CASSPPGITEAFF | TGTGCCAGCTCACCGCCGGGGATCACTGAAGCTTTCTTT
NA | TRBJ2-1 | 14 | NA | TRBV19 | CASNAGASYNEQFF | TGTGCCAGTAATGCGGGGGCTTCCTACAATGAGCAGTTCTTC
NA | TRBJ1-5 | 17 | NA | TRBV27 | CASSLRSGLRISQPQHF | TGTGCCAGCAGTTTAAGATCGGGTCTTCGGATCTCTCAGCCCCAGCATTTT